The rows below give T cell receptor beta chains drawn from one sample of a study of response to subunit inactivated influenza vaccine. From the RT-PCR reads, TCRdb called clonotypes with MiXCR, one entry per CDR3 protein. The sample has about 800,000 distinct CDR3 sequences; 21% are singletons. Here the sequenced sample was PBMCs from blood, taken around 5 days after vaccination. The receptor set was obtained from a middle-aged man who received an inactivated influenza vaccine. Each CDR3 is given with its conserved first and last residue. Fields, in order: CDR3 length, J gene, D gene, V gene, clone size, CDR3 DNA, CDR3 protein. A D gene is named only where the DNA matches it firmly. A clone size is listed for some rows: how often the clone was seen (once, few, many), or a class if it is expanded.

cdr3_length: 15; j_call: TRBJ2-2; d_call: .; v_call: TRBV11-2; clone_size: many; cdr3_nt: TGTGCCAGCAGCTTTTTAAAGGGAAACACCGGGGAGCTGTTTTTT; cdr3_aa: CASSFLKGNTGELFF
cdr3_length: 17; j_call: TRBJ2-2; d_call: TRBD1; v_call: TRBV3-1; clone_size: .; cdr3_nt: TGTGCCCGCAGGCCCCACGAGGGACAGGGGAACACCGGGGAGCTGTTTTTT; cdr3_aa: CARRPHEGQGNTGELFF
cdr3_length: 12; j_call: TRBJ2-7; d_call: .; v_call: TRBV6-2/TRBV6-3; clone_size: .; cdr3_nt: TGTGCCAGCACAGAGGAACAGGCCGAGCAGTACTTC; cdr3_aa: CASTEEQAEQYF
cdr3_length: 15; j_call: TRBJ2-3; d_call: TRBD1; v_call: TRBV4-2; clone_size: .; cdr3_nt: TGTGCCAGCAGCCAAGCAACAGGGGGCACAGATACGCAGTATTTT; cdr3_aa: CASSQATGGTDTQYF
cdr3_length: 18; j_call: TRBJ2-5; d_call: TRBD1; v_call: TRBV2; clone_size: .; cdr3_nt: TGTGCCAGCAGTTTACGTGACCGGGACAGGAGGTACCAAGAGACCCAGTACTTC; cdr3_aa: CASSLRDRDRRYQETQYF
cdr3_length: 19; j_call: TRBJ2-1; d_call: TRBD1; v_call: TRBV12-3/TRBV12-4; clone_size: .; cdr3_nt: TGTGCCTGCAGTCTCCAGGTTTTTGGTATGGGACAGGGTTTCAATGAGCAGTTCTTC; cdr3_aa: CACSLQVFGMGQGFNEQFF
cdr3_length: 13; j_call: TRBJ1-5; d_call: TRBD1; v_call: TRBV20-1; clone_size: medium-sized; cdr3_nt: TGCAGTGCCAATGAGGGGGCCAATCAGCCCCAGCATTTT; cdr3_aa: CSANEGANQPQHF
cdr3_length: 11; j_call: TRBJ2-4; d_call: .; v_call: TRBV29-1; clone_size: .; cdr3_nt: TGCAGCGTTGATTACGGAGGCATTCAGTACTTC; cdr3_aa: CSVDYGGIQYF
cdr3_length: 14; j_call: TRBJ2-7; d_call: .; v_call: TRBV12-3/TRBV12-4; clone_size: few; cdr3_nt: TGTGCCAGCAGCCCCAATGGACGGTCCTACGAGCAGTACTTC; cdr3_aa: CASSPNGRSYEQYF
cdr3_length: 15; j_call: TRBJ2-5; d_call: .; v_call: TRBV6-1; clone_size: .; cdr3_nt: TGTGCCAGCAGTGAACTACAGGCGCCTCAAGAGACCCAGTACTTC; cdr3_aa: CASSELQAPQETQYF
cdr3_length: 14; j_call: TRBJ2-7; d_call: .; v_call: TRBV7-8; clone_size: .; cdr3_nt: TGTGCCAGCAGCCGCAGGGCAGACTCCTACGAGCAGTACTTC; cdr3_aa: CASSRRADSYEQYF
cdr3_length: 15; j_call: TRBJ2-3; d_call: .; v_call: TRBV20-1; clone_size: few; cdr3_nt: TGCAGTACCCCGGTGGTAGCGGATCTCCCAGATACGCAGTATTTT; cdr3_aa: CSTPVVADLPDTQYF
cdr3_length: 13; j_call: TRBJ1-5; d_call: .; v_call: TRBV14; clone_size: few; cdr3_nt: TGTGCCAGCAGCCAAGGGGCCTTTAAGCCCCAGCATTTT; cdr3_aa: CASSQGAFKPQHF
cdr3_length: 15; j_call: TRBJ1-5; d_call: TRBD1; v_call: TRBV6-1; clone_size: few; cdr3_nt: TGTGCCAGCAACCCGGGACAGCCAGAAAATCAGCCCCAGCATTTT; cdr3_aa: CASNPGQPENQPQHF
cdr3_length: 13; j_call: TRBJ2-2; d_call: .; v_call: TRBV20-1; clone_size: .; cdr3_nt: TGCAGTGCTAGCTCCACCGCCACCGGGGAGCTGTTTTTT; cdr3_aa: CSASSTATGELFF
cdr3_length: 16; j_call: TRBJ2-2; d_call: TRBD2; v_call: TRBV20-1; clone_size: .; cdr3_nt: TGCAGTGCTAGATCCCCAGCGGGAGGGGTTACCGGGGAGCTGTTTTTT; cdr3_aa: CSARSPAGGVTGELFF
cdr3_length: 14; j_call: TRBJ2-3; d_call: .; v_call: TRBV5-1; clone_size: few; cdr3_nt: TGCGCCAGCAGCCCAGCGAAGAGCACAGATACGCAGTATTTT; cdr3_aa: CASSPAKSTDTQYF
cdr3_length: 14; j_call: TRBJ2-1; d_call: .; v_call: TRBV7-9; clone_size: .; cdr3_nt: TGTGCCAGCCCCGGGCAGCGGCAGGACAATGAGCAGTTCTTC; cdr3_aa: CASPGQRQDNEQFF
cdr3_length: 13; j_call: TRBJ1-2; d_call: .; v_call: TRBV24-1; clone_size: .; cdr3_nt: TGTGCCACCAGTGATTTCTCGGGGTACGGCTACACCTTC; cdr3_aa: CATSDFSGYGYTF
cdr3_length: 15; j_call: TRBJ2-7; d_call: .; v_call: TRBV3-1; clone_size: many; cdr3_nt: TGTGCCAGCAGCCAAGGAACTGGGGGCATGTACGAGCAGTACTTC; cdr3_aa: CASSQGTGGMYEQYF
cdr3_length: 14; j_call: TRBJ2-1; d_call: TRBD2; v_call: TRBV20-1; clone_size: .; cdr3_nt: TGCAGTGCTTGGACTAGCGCTAACTACAATGAGCAGTTCTTC; cdr3_aa: CSAWTSANYNEQFF
cdr3_length: 15; j_call: TRBJ1-1; d_call: TRBD1; v_call: TRBV5-1; clone_size: many; cdr3_nt: TGCGCCAGCAGCTTGATACCCGGACAGGGAATTGAAGCTTTCTTT; cdr3_aa: CASSLIPGQGIEAFF
cdr3_length: 15; j_call: TRBJ2-7; d_call: TRBD2; v_call: TRBV20-1; clone_size: .; cdr3_nt: TGCAGTGCTAGAGATTTGGCGGGGGGCCACGACGAGCAGTACTTC; cdr3_aa: CSARDLAGGHDEQYF
cdr3_length: 16; j_call: TRBJ2-5; d_call: TRBD2; v_call: TRBV7-2; clone_size: .; cdr3_nt: TGTGCCAGTAAATGGGGGATAGCGGGAGTCCGGGAGACCCAGTACTTC; cdr3_aa: CASKWGIAGVRETQYF
cdr3_length: 13; j_call: TRBJ2-3; d_call: TRBD1; v_call: TRBV29-1; clone_size: .; cdr3_nt: TGCAGCGCTTCCGGGACAGGGCAAGATACGCAGTATTTT; cdr3_aa: CSASGTGQDTQYF
cdr3_length: 15; j_call: TRBJ1-6; d_call: TRBD1; v_call: TRBV7-9; clone_size: few; cdr3_nt: TGTGCCAGCAGTTGGGGGACAGGGGGGAATTCACCCCTCCACTTT; cdr3_aa: CASSWGTGGNSPLHF
cdr3_length: 14; j_call: TRBJ2-7; d_call: .; v_call: TRBV28; clone_size: .; cdr3_nt: TGTGCCAGCCGCAGGGCAGGGGATTCCTACGAGCAGTACTTC; cdr3_aa: CASRRAGDSYEQYF
cdr3_length: 14; j_call: TRBJ1-1; d_call: .; v_call: TRBV7-2; clone_size: .; cdr3_nt: TGTGCCAGCAGCCTAGGGGGGAGGTTCGCTGAAGCTTTCTTT; cdr3_aa: CASSLGGRFAEAFF
cdr3_length: 13; j_call: TRBJ2-1; d_call: .; v_call: TRBV27; clone_size: few; cdr3_nt: TGTGCCAGCAGCATAGGACACTACAATGAGCAGTTCTTC; cdr3_aa: CASSIGHYNEQFF
cdr3_length: 17; j_call: TRBJ2-3; d_call: TRBD2; v_call: TRBV7-2; clone_size: many; cdr3_nt: TGTGCCAGCAGCTTTAGCGTTAGCGGGAGTGGGACAGATACGCAGTATTTT; cdr3_aa: CASSFSVSGSGTDTQYF
cdr3_length: 13; j_call: TRBJ1-5; d_call: .; v_call: TRBV20-1; clone_size: .; cdr3_nt: TGCAGTGCTAGGGGAACAACCAATCAGCCCCAGCATTTT; cdr3_aa: CSARGTTNQPQHF